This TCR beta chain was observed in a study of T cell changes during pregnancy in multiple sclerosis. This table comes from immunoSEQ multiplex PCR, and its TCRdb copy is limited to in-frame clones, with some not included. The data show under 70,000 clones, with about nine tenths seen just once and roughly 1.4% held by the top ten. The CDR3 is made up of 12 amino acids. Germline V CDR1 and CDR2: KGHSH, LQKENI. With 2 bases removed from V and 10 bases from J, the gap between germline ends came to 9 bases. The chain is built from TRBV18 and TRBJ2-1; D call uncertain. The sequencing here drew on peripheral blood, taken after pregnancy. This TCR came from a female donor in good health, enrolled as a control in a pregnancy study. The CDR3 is CASSPGAREQFF. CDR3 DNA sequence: TGTGCCAGCTCACCAGGCGCTAGGGAGCAGTTCTTC. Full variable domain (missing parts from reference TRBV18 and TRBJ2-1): NAGVMQNPRHLVRRRGQEARLRCSPMKGHSHVYWYRQLPEEGLKFMVYLQKENIIDESGMPKERFSAEFPKEGPSILRIQQVVRGDSAAYFCASSPGAREQFFGPGTRLTVL.